This is a list of T cell receptor beta chains from one sample in a study of blood T cell repertoires in COVID-19. This table comes from immunoSEQ multiplex PCR, and its TCRdb copy is limited to in-frame clones, with some not included. This table holds more than 95,000 clones, more than 70% found once. Sequenced: peripheral blood. All receptors come from a human donor in a cohort sampled during active COVID-19. The CDR3 runs from the conserved cysteine through the conserved F or W. Each record gives: J gene, V gene, D gene, clone size, CDR3 protein, CDR3 DNA. The D gene is left open where the match is weak. Size is stated for part of the rows, as once, few or many counts, or as a class when the clone is expanded.

j_gene: TRBJ1-5
v_gene: TRBV25-1
d_gene: .
abundance: many
CDR3aa: CASSTRDQPQHF
CDR3nt: TGTGCCAGCTCCACTCGGGATCAGCCCCAGCATTTT

j_gene: TRBJ2-1
v_gene: TRBV12-3/TRBV12-4
d_gene: .
abundance: .
CDR3aa: CASSSRSYNEQFF
CDR3nt: TGTGCCAGCAGTTCCCGGTCCTACAATGAGCAGTTCTTC

j_gene: TRBJ1-5
v_gene: TRBV9
d_gene: TRBD1
abundance: few
CDR3aa: CASSVWTGNQPQHF
CDR3nt: TGTGCCAGCAGCGTGTGGACAGGTAATCAGCCCCAGCATTTT

j_gene: TRBJ2-2
v_gene: TRBV19
d_gene: .
abundance: .
CDR3aa: CASSIGGQGGELFF
CDR3nt: TGTGCCAGTAGTATCGGGGGGCAGGGGGGGGAGCTGTTTTTT

j_gene: TRBJ1-4
v_gene: TRBV19
d_gene: .
abundance: .
CDR3aa: CASSIGSNREKLFF
CDR3nt: TGTGCCAGTAGTATCGGTAGCAACCGAGAAAAACTGTTTTTT

j_gene: TRBJ2-1
v_gene: TRBV11-3
d_gene: .
abundance: .
CDR3aa: CASSGRGAGLGDEQFF
CDR3nt: TGTGCCAGCAGCGGTCGCGGGGCCGGTTTGGGCGATGAGCAGTTCTTC

j_gene: TRBJ2-7
v_gene: TRBV7-2
d_gene: .
abundance: .
CDR3aa: CASRTTGTQPYEQYF
CDR3nt: TGTGCCAGCAGGACTACCGGGACTCAACCCTACGAGCAGTACTTC

j_gene: TRBJ1-4
v_gene: TRBV28
d_gene: .
abundance: .
CDR3aa: CASSLRAGTNEKLFF
CDR3nt: TGTGCCAGCAGTTTAAGGGCAGGGACTAATGAAAAACTGTTTTTT

j_gene: TRBJ2-2
v_gene: TRBV7-9
d_gene: TRBD1
abundance: .
CDR3aa: CASSTGDRGGAQAGELFF
CDR3nt: TGTGCCAGCAGCACTGGCGACAGGGGGGGAGCCCAGGCCGGGGAGCTGTTTTTT

j_gene: TRBJ2-3
v_gene: TRBV9
d_gene: .
abundance: once
CDR3aa: CASSVERGSTDTQYF
CDR3nt: TGTGCCAGCAGCGTAGAAAGGGGGAGCACAGATACGCAGTATTTT

j_gene: TRBJ1-5
v_gene: TRBV18
d_gene: TRBD1
abundance: .
CDR3aa: CASSKGTVEGQPQHF
CDR3nt: TGTGCCAGCTCAAAGGGGACAGTTGAGGGTCAGCCCCAGCATTTT

j_gene: TRBJ1-2
v_gene: TRBV2
d_gene: TRBD1
abundance: few
CDR3aa: CASTVGTGLRGYTF
CDR3nt: TGTGCCAGCACGGTCGGGACAGGTTTGAGAGGCTACACCTTC

j_gene: TRBJ2-2
v_gene: TRBV10-2
d_gene: .
abundance: .
CDR3aa: CATEAGELFF
CDR3nt: TGCGCCACCGAGGCCGGGGAGCTGTTTTTT

j_gene: TRBJ2-7
v_gene: TRBV4-2
d_gene: .
abundance: .
CDR3aa: CASSQDSGSLEQYF
CDR3nt: TGTGCCAGCAGCCAAGATAGTGGTTCCCTCGAGCAGTACTTC

j_gene: TRBJ2-6
v_gene: TRBV19
d_gene: .
abundance: .
CDR3aa: CASSYGSSGANVLTF
CDR3nt: TGTGCCAGTTCTTACGGGTCCTCTGGGGCCAACGTCCTGACTTTC

j_gene: TRBJ2-7
v_gene: TRBV2
d_gene: .
abundance: .
CDR3aa: CATHLDSSYEQYF
CDR3nt: TGTGCCACCCACCTGGACAGCTCCTACGAGCAGTACTTC

j_gene: TRBJ2-2
v_gene: TRBV24-1
d_gene: TRBD2
abundance: .
CDR3aa: CATSGRTSGTGELFF
CDR3nt: TGTGCCACCAGTGGCCGGACTAGCGGGACCGGGGAGCTGTTTTTT

j_gene: TRBJ2-1
v_gene: TRBV3-1/TRBV3-2
d_gene: .
abundance: .
CDR3aa: CASSQDARDNEQFF
CDR3nt: TGTGCCAGCAGCCAAGACGCGAGAGACAATGAGCAGTTCTTC